The 3 T cell receptor beta chains in this list originate from one sample, sequenced in a study of blood T cell repertoires in COVID-19. Generated by immunoSEQ multiplex PCR, the TCRdb table keeps only in-frame clones and is missing some. The sample lists about 240,000 clones; around 81% were seen once. The sequenced material came from peripheral blood. These receptors came from a woman in her sixties with active or convalescent COVID-19.

This chain connects TRBV27 to TRBJ1-4, with 7 bases identical to TRBD1. Germline trimming cut 1 base from V and 6 bases from J; bases unmatched to any gene: 11. This CDR3 region has 17 residues. Germline CDR1 reads MNHEY; CDR2 reads SMNVEV (reference sequence). The CDR3 region has the DNA TGTGCCAGCAGTTTATGGGGACAGCCGAGTGGGGATGAAAAACTGTTTTTT. Amino acid sequence: CASSLWGQPSGDEKLFF.

The J gene is TRBJ2-3, the V gene TRBV7-9, with a possible D match to TRBD2 (6 bases). Trimming pared 7 bases from V and 0 bases from J, leaving 20 bases between. Germline CDR1 SEHNR, CDR2 FQNEAQ (reference sequence). This CDR3 has 17 residues. The CDR3 sequence: CASTGGGSPGSTDTQYF. CDR3 bases: TGTGCCAGCACTGGGGGAGGTTCCCCAGGGAGCACAGATACGCAGTATTTT.

In its sample, this clone was seen a few times. V usage is TRBV9 and J usage is TRBJ2-2, with D perhaps matching TRBD1 (5 bases). Germline CDR1 SGDLS, CDR2 YYNGEE. This CDR3 spans 15 amino acids. V dropped 5 bases and J dropped 1 base, with 12 bases sitting between them. CDR3 nucleotides: TGTGCCAGCAGTGTGACTCAGGGGAACACCGGGGAGCTGTTTTTT. It is translated as CASSVTQGNTGELFF.